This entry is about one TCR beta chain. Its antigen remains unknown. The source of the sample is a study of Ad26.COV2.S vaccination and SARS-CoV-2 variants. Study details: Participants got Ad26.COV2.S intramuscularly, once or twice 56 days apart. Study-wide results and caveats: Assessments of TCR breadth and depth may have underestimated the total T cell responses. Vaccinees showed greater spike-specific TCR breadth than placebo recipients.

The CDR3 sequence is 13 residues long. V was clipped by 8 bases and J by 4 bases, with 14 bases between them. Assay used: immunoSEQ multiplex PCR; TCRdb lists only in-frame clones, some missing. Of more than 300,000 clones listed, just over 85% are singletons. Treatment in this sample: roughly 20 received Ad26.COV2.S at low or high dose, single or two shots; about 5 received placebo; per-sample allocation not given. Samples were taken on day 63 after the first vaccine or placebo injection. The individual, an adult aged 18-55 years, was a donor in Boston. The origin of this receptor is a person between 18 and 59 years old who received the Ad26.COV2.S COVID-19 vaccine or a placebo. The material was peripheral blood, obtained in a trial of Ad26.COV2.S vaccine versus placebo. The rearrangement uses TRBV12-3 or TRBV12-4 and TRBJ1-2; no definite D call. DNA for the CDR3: TGTGCCAGCTCTTGGGGTCTCTTCTATGGCTACACCTTC. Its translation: CASSWGLFYGYTF.